A selection of T cell receptor beta chains follows, all from one sample in a study of blood T cell repertoires in COVID-19. Measured with immunoSEQ multiplex PCR; TCRdb has only the in-frame clones, and not every one. This sample yields 90,000 to 100,000 clones, of which approximately 81% are seen a single time; about 4% belongs to the top ten. Specimen: peripheral blood. Receptors originate from a man between 60 and 70 years old with acute or convalescent COVID-19. The CDR3 runs from the conserved cysteine through the conserved F or W. The D gene is left open where the match is weak. The size of a clone is reported for some rows only, either as once, few or many, or as a class for expanded clones.

>few|13|NA|TRBV7-3|TRBJ1-3
TGTGCCAGCAGCCACAGGGATGGAAACACCATATATTTT
CASSHRDGNTIYF
>once|13|NA|TRBV10-3|TRBJ2-2
TGTGCCTCGACTCCCGCGAACACCGGGGAGCTGTTTTTT
CASTPANTGELFF
>NA|14|TRBD1|TRBV3-1/TRBV3-2|TRBJ1-1
TGTGCCAGCAGCCCACCCGCTACAGGGGCTGAAGCTTTCTTT
CASSPPATGAEAFF
>NA|15|TRBD1|TRBV27|TRBJ1-1
TGTGCCAGCAGTCTTAGGACAGGGGGCTTCACTGAAGCTTTCTTT
CASSLRTGGFTEAFF
>NA|15|TRBD1|TRBV3-1/TRBV3-2|TRBJ1-2
TGTGCCAGCAGCCCCGGGACAGGGGTTGGCTATGGCTACACCTTC
CASSPGTGVGYGYTF
>NA|15|TRBD2|TRBV9|TRBJ2-1
TGTGCCAGCAGCCCTCTAGCGGGAGAGTTCAATGAGCAGTTCTTC
CASSPLAGEFNEQFF
>many|13|TRBD1|TRBV5-6|TRBJ2-1
TGTGCCAGCAGCTTCGACAGGGGCGGGGAGCAGTTCTTC
CASSFDRGGEQFF
>NA|12|TRBD1|TRBV12-3/TRBV12-4|TRBJ1-3
TGTGCCAGCAGTTCGACAGGGAACACCATATATTTT
CASSSTGNTIYF
>NA|16|TRBD2|TRBV3-1/TRBV3-2|TRBJ2-2
TGTGCCAGCAGCCGGGACTACCGGTACAACACCGGGGAGCTGTTTTTT
CASSRDYRYNTGELFF
>once|13|NA|TRBV19|TRBJ2-2
TGTGCCAGTACCCTTCGGGTCACCGGGGAGCTGTTTTTT
CASTLRVTGELFF
>NA|14|TRBD2|TRBV4-2|TRBJ2-7
TGTGCCAGCAGCCAGGTAGCGGGGGGCTACGAGCAGTACTTC
CASSQVAGGYEQYF
>NA|15|NA|TRBV6-5|TRBJ1-4
TGTGCCAGCAGTTCCCTTATCCGGGGTAATGAAAAACTGTTTTTT
CASSSLIRGNEKLFF
>NA|16|TRBD1|TRBV5-1|TRBJ2-3
TGCGCCAGCAGCTCCACAGGGGCGAAGGCTACAGATACGCAGTATTTT
CASSSTGAKATDTQYF
>few|15|TRBD1|TRBV3-1/TRBV3-2|TRBJ1-3
TGTGCCAGCAGCCCCGGGACAGACTCTGGAAACACCATATATTTT
CASSPGTDSGNTIYF
>NA|17|NA|TRBV25-1|TRBJ2-2
TGTGCCAGCAGTACGACAGTCGTTGTCAGCGACACCGGGGAGCTGTTTTTT
CASSTTVVVSDTGELFF
>NA|15|NA|TRBV7-2|TRBJ2-1
TGTGCCAGCAGCTTAGTGAAGGGCCGGGGGAATGAGCAGTTCTTC
CASSLVKGRGNEQFF
>NA|17|NA|TRBV19|TRBJ1-5
TGTGCCAGTAGTATGAATCTCGGCGGGGGCCGGGATCAGCCCCAGCATTTT
CASSMNLGGGRDQPQHF
>NA|14|NA|TRBV6-5|TRBJ1-2
TGTGCCAGCAGTTATCAGAACCCCCGGGGAGGCTACACCTTC
CASSYQNPRGGYTF